Below are 21 T cell receptor beta chains sequenced from a single sample in a study of immune evolution from preneoplasia to lung adenocarcinoma. Generated by immunoSEQ multiplex PCR, the TCRdb table keeps only in-frame clones and is missing some. In the table there are approximately 4,200 clones, 75% to 85% of which are singletons. Specimen: FFPE adjacent normal lung tissue. The receptors derive from a person aged 70 to 80 with lung adenocarcinoma.

The chain carries TRBV14 and TRBJ2-1; the D gene is possibly TRBD2 (6 bases). Trimming took off 0 bases at V and 2 bases at J, with 11 bases between the two ends. CDR1 SGHDN and CDR2 FVKESK come from the germline V gene. This CDR3 contains 16 residues. This CDR3 reads CASSQDVGGPYNEQFF. CDR3 bases: TGTGCCAGCAGCCAAGATGTCGGGGGACCCTACAATGAGCAGTTCTTC.

The J gene is TRBJ1-2, the V gene TRBV7-2; D perhaps matches TRBD1 (5 bases). Germline assignment: CDR1 SGHTA and CDR2 FQGNSA. Trimming removed 1 base at V and 7 bases at J, with 16 bases between. The CDR3 extends over 15 amino acids. The chain's CDR3 is CASSLDFGTMGGYTF. CDR3 bases: TGTGCCAGCAGCTTAGATTTCGGGACGATGGGTGGCTACACCTTC.

This chain joins TRBV4-3 and TRBJ2-4; D is perhaps TRBD2 (5 bases). Looked up from germline, CDR1 is LGHNA and CDR2 is YSLEER. The CDR3 covers 16 residues. V lost 0 bases and J lost 8, with 17 bases in between. The CDR3 sequence is CASSQDGQLDGDIQYF. Here the CDR3 DNA reads TGCGCCAGCAGCCAAGATGGGCAACTTGACGGGGACATTCAGTACTTC.

This clone was seen only a few times. The chain links TRBV28 to TRBJ1-3; D unresolved. This CDR3 is built from 15 residues. Germline lookup yields CDR1 MDHEN and CDR2 SYDVKM. Trimming pared 5 bases from V and 1 base from J, leaving 12 bases between. The CDR3 here is CASSPSHGSGNTIYF. The DNA of the CDR3 is TGTGCCAGCAGTCCCTCACACGGATCTGGAAACACCATATATTTT.

The chain is built from TRBV18 and TRBJ2-5; 10 bases line up with TRBD2. The junction had 1 base not matched to a gene; V was cut back by 1 base and J by 2 bases. The CDR3 consists of 15 residues. The V gene's germline CDR1 is KGHSH and CDR2 LQKENI. CDR3 protein: CASSPRAGGQETQYF. CDR3 sequence (DNA): TGTGCCAGCTCACCACGAGCGGGGGGGCAAGAGACCCAGTACTTC.

The V and J genes are TRBV19 and TRBJ1-5; a possible D gene is TRBD1 (6 bases). Germline V lookup: CDR1 LNHDA, CDR2 SQIVND (reference sequence). This CDR3 is 15 amino acids long. V lost 10 bases and J lost 0, with 16 bases in between. The CDR3 loop reads CATRKGGYSNQPQHF. The CDR3 DNA sequence: TGTGCCACGAGAAAGGGGGGTTATAGCAATCAGCCCCAGCATTTT.

The J gene is TRBJ2-1, the V gene TRBV6-5; no clear D. The germline V gene has CDR1 MNHEY and CDR2 SVGAGI. Between the trimmed V and J ends, which lost 6 bases and 0 bases, there was a span of 12 bases. The CDR3 is 15 amino acids. The CDR3 DNA follows: TGTGCCAGCAGAATGAAGATTAGCTCCTACAATGAGCAGTTCTTC. Translation: CASRMKISSYNEQFF.

This clone was picked up a small number of times. The rearrangement joins TRBV4-1 to TRBJ2-3; D is perhaps TRBD2 (7 bases). CDR3 length: 18 amino acids. The germline V gene has CDR1 MGHRA and CDR2 YSYEKL. The V gene lost 3 bases and the J gene lost 5 bases, with 24 bases spanning the gap. The CDR3, as DNA: TGCGCCAGCAGCCATACCTTTGGCCGGGGGGCAGGGCGAGATACGCAGTATTTT. Protein: CASSHTFGRGAGRDTQYF.

The chain uses TRBV6-4 and TRBJ1-1; 9 bases align to TRBD1. The CDR3 is 18 amino acids. V trimming: 2 bases; J trimming: 2 bases; junction bases outside the gene matches: 12. Germline V CDR1 and CDR2: MRHNA, SNTAGT. The CDR3 DNA sequence: TGTGCCAGCAGTGACCCCCCTGGGGGACAGGGAACTAACACTGAAGCTTTCTTT. Encoded protein: CASSDPPGGQGTNTEAFF.

The chain employs TRBV15 and TRBJ2-7; the D is unclear. Germline V CDR1 and CDR2: LNHNV, YYDKDF (reference sequence). This CDR3 has 13 amino acids. V lost 0 bases and J 3 bases, leaving 6 bases between the germline ends. CDR3 sequence reads: CATSRDRGYEQYF. DNA for the CDR3: TGTGCCACCAGCAGAGATCGCGGCTACGAGCAGTACTTC.

The J gene is TRBJ1-5, the V gene TRBV10-2, with 8 positions matching TRBD1. CDR3 length: 13 amino acids. J gave up 3 bases and V 8 bases, and 3 bases lay outside the gene matches. The V gene's germline CDR1 is WSHSY and CDR2 SAAADI. The CDR3 loop reads CASSDRANQPQHF. The DNA of the CDR3 is TGCGCCAGCTCGGACAGGGCCAATCAGCCCCAGCATTTT.

The chain combines TRBV19 with TRBJ2-5; possible D gene TRBD1, 7 bases. The CDR3 spans 16 residues. Germline V gives CDR1 LNHDA, CDR2 SQIVND (reference sequence). Deletions cut 2 bases from V and 4 bases from J, with 17 bases between. CDR3 sequence reads: CASSIIRTGGGETQYF. CDR3 bases: TGTGCCAGTAGTATAATTCGGACAGGAGGGGGAGAGACCCAGTACTTC.

V gene TRBV19 combines with J gene TRBJ1-5, with D possibly TRBD1 on 5 matching bases. V was trimmed by 0 bases and J by 5 bases, leaving 8 bases between them. CDR1 is LNHDA, CDR2 SQIVND, per germline (reference sequence). CDR3 length: 14 amino acids. CDR3 sequence: CASSIDRVYQPQHF. The CDR3 DNA is TGTGCCAGTAGTATAGACAGGGTTTATCAGCCCCAGCATTTT.

This chain joins TRBV15 and TRBJ1-2, with unresolved D. Trimming took 5 bases from V and 7 from J, leaving 26 bases between them. CDR1 and CDR2 from the germline V gene are LNHNV and YYDKDF (reference sequence). This CDR3 is built from 17 residues. This CDR3 is CATSSGFGSPTWGGYTF. CDR3 bases: TGTGCCACCAGCTCGGGATTCGGTAGTCCCACTTGGGGTGGCTACACCTTC.

The V call is TRBV5-6, the J call TRBJ1-6, with D possibly TRBD1 on 6 matching bases. Germline CDR1 and CDR2: SGHDT and YYEEEE. This CDR3 is built from 13 residues. Trimming removed 4 bases at V and 10 bases at J, with 12 bases between. CDR3 residues: CASSGQGKSPLHF. CDR3 bases: TGTGCCAGCAGCGGCCAGGGGAAGTCACCCCTCCACTTT.

The V and J genes are TRBV27 and TRBJ1-6; the D is unclear. This CDR3 has 15 amino acids. From germline, CDR1 is MNHEY and CDR2 SMNVEV (reference sequence). Trimming took 3 bases from V and 7 from J, leaving 13 bases between them. The CDR3 sequence: CASSLDYGVNSPLHF. For the CDR3, the DNA is TGTGCCAGCAGTTTGGATTATGGGGTAAATTCACCCCTCCACTTT.

The chain uses TRBV7-8 and TRBJ2-2; TRBD1 is a possible D gene (6 bases). The germline gives CDR1 SGHVS, CDR2 FQNEAQ. CDR3 length equals 14 residues. V dropped 4 bases and J dropped 0 bases, with 6 bases sitting between them. The CDR3 spells CASSWTANTGELFF. CDR3 bases: TGTGCCAGCAGCTGGACAGCGAACACCGGGGAGCTGTTTTTT.

The chain employs TRBV7-9 and TRBJ1-3; no clear D gene. Trimming took 4 bases from V and 0 from J, leaving 7 bases between them. Germline CDR1 and CDR2: SEHNR and FQNEAQ (reference sequence). The CDR3 covers 14 residues. Here the CDR3 reads CASSSGSSGNTIYF. CDR3 sequence (DNA): TGTGCCAGCAGCTCCGGCAGCTCTGGAAACACCATATATTTT.

The rearrangement links TRBV14 to TRBJ2-5, with 12 bases aligning to TRBD2. V was clipped by 1 base and J by 2 bases; unmatched bases: 14. The CDR3 runs to 20 residues. In germline, CDR1 is SGHDN, CDR2 FVKESK. The CDR3 loop reads CASSQGGRLAGGSRQETQYF. The CDR3 DNA reads TGTGCCAGCAGCCAAGGCGGGCGGCTAGCGGGAGGGTCGAGACAAGAGACCCAGTACTTC.

The chain carries TRBV7-2 and TRBJ2-7, with unresolved D. CDR1 SGHTA and CDR2 FQGNSA come from the germline V gene. The CDR3 covers 14 residues. V lost 4 bases and J 0 bases, leaving 10 bases between the germline ends. The CDR3 DNA is TGTGCCAGCAGCTCGACGACCATCTCCTACGAGCAGTACTTC. This codes for CASSSTTISYEQYF.

The chain carries TRBV7-2 and TRBJ2-3; 14 bases line up with TRBD2. Trimming cost V 5 bases and J 6 bases; bases outside gene matches: 16. The CDR3 is 19 residues long. CDR1 is SGHTA, CDR2 FQGNSA, per germline. CDR3 in amino acids: CASSHGTSGGQGPGDTQYF. In DNA form, the CDR3 reads TGTGCCAGCAGCCACGGGACTAGCGGGGGCCAAGGTCCCGGGGATACGCAGTATTTT.